This section outlines one TCR beta chain sequence together with its context. The sample comes from a study of blood T cells in healthy people across ages. Study in general: Through template switching, about one barcoded beta molecule was captured per two T cells, as measured in model experiments.

The use of a sample-barcoded 5' primer and a J-beta primer mix characterized a second PCR of 7 to 11 cycles. TCRdb redid the calling of the 5' RACE reads with MiXCR, one entry per CDR3 protein. Of some 780,000 distinct CDR3 sequences in the sample, roughly 56% are singletons; the top ten hold more than 25%. This TCR came from a man between 35 and 55 years old in good health. The sample was blood.

DNA of the CDR3: TGTGCCAGCAGCGTAGACCGCGGCGGCAGCTCTGGGGCCAACGTCCTGACTTTC. Protein: CASSVDRGGSSGANVLTF. The genes are TRBV9 and TRBJ2-6; D ambiguous. CDR1 is SGDLS and CDR2 is YYNGEE in the germline V gene. This CDR3 is built from 18 residues. Trimming pared 0 bases from V and 0 bases from J, leaving 13 bases between.